The T cell receptor (beta chain) described here comes from a study of identical twins. Trimming cost V 6 bases and J 5 bases, with 9 bases left between them. This CDR3 is 11 amino acids long. Germline V lookup: CDR1 DFQATT, CDR2 SNEGSKA (reference sequence). This clonotype was observed a handful of times. TCRdb ran MiXCR on the 5' RACE reads and lists one entry per CDR3 protein. The sample holds about 200,000 distinct CDR3 sequences, approximately 9% seen once. The sample was memory (CD45RO+) T cells sorted from blood. The chain uses TRBV20-1 and TRBJ2-3; no reliable D call. This TCR came from a woman younger than 30 in good health. CDR3 in amino acids: CSALRIDTQYF. As DNA, the CDR3 is TGCAGTGCATTACGGATAGATACGCAGTATTTT.